The 20 T cell receptor beta chains below come from one sample, sequenced in a study of T cell clonality in common variable immunodeficiency. Notes on the study in general: Common variable immunodeficiency TCR beta sequences reportedly had fewer deletions and N-nucleotide insertions.

The antigens these receptors bind are not known. The table came from immunoSEQ multiplex PCR; TCRdb's copy has only in-frame clones and leaves some out. Captured here are 15,000 to 25,000 clones, none seen once; the top ten comprise about 25%. The sample comprised peripheral blood mononuclear cells. These receptors all stem from a human donor with common variable immunodeficiency.

This clone came up a few times. The CDR3 end lies 3 residues beyond the end of the read and is filled in from the germline J gene. The genes are TRBV6-2 or TRBV6-3 and TRBJ2-7; unclear D gene. The CDR3 sequence is 13 residues long. Germline V CDR1 and CDR2: MNHEY, SVGEGT. The V end lost 3 bases, the J end lost 3 bases, and 9 bases lay between the germline ends. CDR3 residues: CASSYAKLYEQYF. CDR3 bases read: TGTGCCAGCAGTTATGCAAAGCTCTACGAG.

This clone was detected ten times or more. The CDR3 is cut off 3 residues early in the read; its end comes from the germline J gene. V is TRBV7-2 and J is TRBJ2-2; TRBD1 agrees at 7 bases. The junction had 7 bases not matched to a gene; V was cut back by 4 bases and J by 5 bases. The length of the CDR3 is 15 residues. In germline, CDR1 is SGHTA, CDR2 FQGNSA. The CDR3 loop reads CASSSTIQGTGELFF. The CDR3 bases that were read are TGTGCCAGCAGCTCAACCATACAGGGGACCGGGGAG.

In the case of this clone: The CDR3 is cut off 3 residues early in the read; its end comes from the germline J gene. The rearrangement links TRBV18 to TRBJ2-7; TRBD1 agrees at 8 bases. The J segment lost 4 bases and the V segment lost 4 bases, leaving 9 bases of the junction unmatched. Germline values: CDR1 KGHSH, CDR2 LQKENI. The CDR3 runs 15 residues. Incomplete CDR3 DNA: TGTGCCAGCTCACAACCGGGACAGGTTCCTTACGAG. Protein sequence: CASSQPGQVPYE. The whole CDR3 region reads CASSQPGQVPYEQYF.

With respect to this clone: The germline gene is not matched at one end of the junction; a read error may be the cause. Read data end 3 residues before the CDR3 end; the end is taken from the germline J gene. The chain carries TRBV7-2 and TRBJ1-5; D not certain. CDR1 and CDR2 from the germline V gene are SGHTA and FQGNSA. CDR3 length equals 15 residues. The CDR3 sequence is CASSTDSGSKQPQHF. The DNA read from the CDR3 is TGTGCCAGCAGCACCGATTCGGGGAGCAAGCAGCCC.

The table lists this clone with many counts. From the germline J gene comes the end of the CDR3, since the read stops 3 residues before it. V usage is TRBV5-4 and J usage is TRBJ2-1; D is unclear. This CDR3 has 11 amino acids. Germline CDR1 is SGHNT and CDR2 is YYREEE (reference sequence). The V and J ends lost 4 bases and 6 bases respectively, with 5 bases between them. The CDR3 spells CASSASNEQFF. The part of the CDR3 DNA that was read is TGTGCCAGCAGCGCCAGCAATGAG.

This clone showed up just a few times. The CDR3 end is not reached by the read, which stops 3 residues before it; the germline J gene fills it in. The chain couples TRBV19 to TRBJ2-1; D ambiguous. This CDR3 has 11 amino acids. Germline CDR1 and CDR2: LNHDA and SQIVND (reference sequence). With 6 bases removed from V and 4 bases from J, the gap between germline ends came to 4 bases. The sequenced part of the CDR3 DNA is TGTGCCAGTAGCCATTACAATGAG. Protein: CASSHYNE. The complete CDR3 sequence is CASSHYNEQFF.

In regard to this clone: The sequenced fragment ends 3 residues before the CDR3 boundary, so the rest is inferred from the germline J gene. The chain recombines TRBV10-3 with TRBJ2-5, with 8 positions matching TRBD2. V lost 11 bases to trimming and J lost 2 bases; unmatched junction nucleotides: 10. The CDR3 runs to 14 residues. From germline, CDR1 is ENHRY and CDR2 SYGVKD. The CDR3 loop is CASHGGGSQETQYF. CDR3 DNA (partial): TGTGCCTCCCATGGCGGGGGGTCTCAAGAGACC.

A remark on this clone: The read stops 3 residues short of the end of the CDR3; the missing end is completed from the germline J gene. This sample also contains other DNA sequences that code for the same CDR3. This chain uses TRBV18 with TRBJ2-7; D remains unclear. The CDR3 runs to 13 residues. Trimming took 2 bases from V and 0 from J, leaving 5 bases between them. Looked up from germline, CDR1 is KGHSH and CDR2 is LQKENI. The CDR3 DNA, read in part, is TGTGCCAGCTCACCATCGGGCTCCTACGAG. Its translation is CASSPSGSYE. The CDR3 in its entirety is CASSPSGSYEQYF.

This clone is large (0.1 to 1%) within its sample. Read sequence stops 3 residues before the CDR3 end, and the germline J gene provides the missing end. This chain connects TRBV11-2 to TRBJ2-5; possibly TRBD1 for D (5 bases). The CDR3 runs 14 residues. Looked up from germline, CDR1 is SGHAT and CDR2 is FQNNGV. V lost 1 base, J lost 2 bases, and 8 bases lay in between. Partial CDR3 DNA: TGTGCCAGCAGCTTAGTCCAGGGTCAAGAGACC. As protein: CASSLVQGQET. The whole CDR3 is CASSLVQGQETQYF.

This clone has at least ten counts. The CDR3 end falls 3 residues outside the read, so it is completed with the germline J gene. The chain recombines TRBV20-1 with TRBJ2-7; tentative D call: TRBD1 (5 bases). Trimming removed 1 base from V and 6 bases from J, with 13 bases in between. CDR3 size: 13 residues. CDR1 and CDR2 from the germline V gene are DFQATT and SNEGSKA (reference sequence). The CDR3 loop is CSARVARVLEQYF. The part of the CDR3 DNA that was read is TGCAGTGCTAGAGTAGCCAGGGTTCTCGAG.

This clone occurred a few times. The read comes to an end 3 residues before the CDR3 does, leaving the germline J gene to fill in the end. This chain uses TRBV6-2 or TRBV6-3 with TRBJ1-2; possible D gene TRBD1, 5 bases. Germline values: CDR1 MNHEY, CDR2 SVGEGT. The length of the CDR3 is 15 residues. The ends were cut back, 6 bases at V and 4 bases at J, with 18 bases in the middle. Here the CDR3 reads CASSDHLQAIYGYTF. CDR3 DNA (partial): TGTGCCAGCAGCGACCATTTACAGGCGATCTATGGC.

A note on this clone: The read comes to an end 3 residues before the CDR3 does, leaving the germline J gene to fill in the end. The rearrangement uses TRBV18 and TRBJ1-5, with D possibly TRBD1 on 6 matching bases. Germline V gives CDR1 KGHSH, CDR2 LQKENI. This CDR3 comprises 18 residues. V was trimmed by 2 bases and J by 6 bases, leaving 23 bases between them. CDR3 DNA, as far as it was read: TGTGCCAGCTCACCAATCTCGTCAACTGCCAGGGGATTTCAGCCC. Encoded protein: CASSPISSTARGFQP. The complete CDR3 reads CASSPISSTARGFQPQHF. The whole variable domain, remainder taken from reference TRBV18 and TRBJ1-5, is NAGVMQNPRHLVRRRGQEARLRCSPMKGHSHVYWYRQLPEEGLKFMVYLQKENIIDESGMPKERFSAEFPKEGPSILRIQQVVRGDSAAYFCASSPISSTARGFQPQHFGDGTRLSIL.

This clone was detected ten times or more. The read ends 3 residues early relative to the CDR3; the germline J gene fills the gap. The gene calls are TRBV29-1 and TRBJ2-3; D might be TRBD2 (6 bases). There are 14 residues in the CDR3. CDR1 SQVTM and CDR2 ANQGSEA come from the germline V gene. V was trimmed by 6 bases and J by 6 bases, leaving 19 bases between them. CDR3 protein: CSVGGLAPDDTQYF. The part of the CDR3 DNA that was read is TGCAGCGTGGGAGGACTGGCTCCTGATGATACG.

This clone was detected many times. The CDR3 end lies 3 residues beyond the end of the read and is filled in from the germline J gene. The chain combines TRBV7-8 with TRBJ2-7; D not certain. V was cut by 1 base and J by 0 bases, with 7 bases left in between. CDR1 and CDR2 (germline): SGHVS, FQNEAQ. This CDR3 region has 14 residues. CDR3 DNA, as far as it was read: TGTGCCAGCAGCTTAGAATCGGGCTCCTACGAG. Protein: CASSLESGSYE. The entire CDR3 sequence reads CASSLESGSYEQYF.

Turning to this clone: With the read ending 3 residues before the CDR3 end, the germline J gene is used to fill in that end. The chain recombines TRBV11-1 with TRBJ2-7, with TRBD1 matching over 7 bases. This CDR3 is built from 14 residues. V trimming: 5 bases; J trimming: 4 bases; junction bases outside the gene matches: 8. CDR1 and CDR2 (germline): SGHAT, FQDESV (reference sequence). CDR3 DNA (partial): TGTGCCAGCAGCGACCGGGACAGCTATTACGAG. Its translation is CASSDRDSYYE. The complete CDR3 reads CASSDRDSYYEQYF.

This clone was seen a few times. The read halts 3 residues ahead of the CDR3 end, with the missing end drawn from the germline J gene. The rearrangement uses TRBV18 and TRBJ1-4, with D perhaps TRBD1 (5 bases). Trimming cost V 2 bases and J 5 bases, with 9 bases left between them. CDR1 and CDR2 from the germline V gene are KGHSH and LQKENI. The length of the CDR3 is 14 residues. CDR3 DNA (partial): TGTGCCAGCTCACCAACAGGACAAAATGAAAAA. This encodes CASSPTGQNEK. The complete CDR3 sequence is CASSPTGQNEKLFF.

A word on this clone: The read ends 3 residues early relative to the CDR3; the germline J gene fills the gap. The chain uses TRBV19 and TRBJ2-3, with unresolved D. V lost 5 bases to trimming and J lost 0 bases, with 21 bases between them. The germline V gene encodes CDR1 LNHDA and CDR2 SQIVND (reference sequence). CDR3 length equals 18 residues. This chain's CDR3 is CASSGVRVASTSTDTQYF. CDR3 bases read: TGTGCCAGTAGTGGAGTCCGGGTAGCTTCTACTAGCACAGATACG.

This clone occurred many times. The DNA ends 3 residues before the CDR3 does, and the rest of the CDR3 is filled in from the germline J gene. This chain joins TRBV20-1 and TRBJ1-6, with D perhaps matching TRBD1 (6 bases). Trimming stripped 1 base from V and 0 bases from J, with 10 bases between. Germline V lookup: CDR1 DFQATT, CDR2 SNEGSKA (reference sequence). This CDR3 has 16 residues. The CDR3 sequence: CSARGTASSYNSPLHF. The DNA read from the CDR3 is TGCAGTGCTAGAGGGACAGCAAGCTCCTATAATTCACCC.

A remark on this clone: Coverage ceases 3 residues before the CDR3 finishes, and the germline J gene fills in the end. The chain combines TRBV20-1 with TRBJ2-7; D is possibly TRBD1 (6 bases). The germline V gene encodes CDR1 DFQATT and CDR2 SNEGSKA (reference sequence). The CDR3 has 14 amino acids. The V gene lost 0 bases and the J gene lost 3 bases, with 12 bases spanning the gap. CDR3: CSARDAGQIYEQYF. The DNA read from the CDR3 is TGCAGTGCTAGAGATGCCGGACAGATCTACGAG.

The table lists this clone with many counts. With the read ending 3 residues before the CDR3 end, the germline J gene is used to fill in that end. The chain employs TRBV5-1 and TRBJ2-2; D gene ambiguous. The CDR3 extends over 14 amino acids. The germline V gene encodes CDR1 SGHRS and CDR2 YFSETQ. Deletions cut 4 bases from V and 1 base from J, with 8 bases between. The CDR3 is CASSAYRNTGELFF. The sequenced CDR3 bases are TGCGCCAGCAGCGCTTACAGGAACACCGGGGAG. Complete variable domain (other parts from reference TRBV5-1 and TRBJ2-2): KAGVTQTPRYLIKTRGQQVTLSCSPISGHRSVSWYQQTPGQGLQFLFEYFSETQRNKGNFPGRFSGRQFSNSRSEMNVSTLELGDSALYLCASSAYRNTGELFFGEGSRLTVL.